The clone carrying this T cell receptor beta chain was observed a handful of times. Amplification used 60 Vbeta primers and 13 Jbeta primers. The data were produced by immunoSEQ multiplex PCR, yet TCRdb's version contains in-frame clones alone and is incomplete. The table shows around 150,000 clones, with roughly 80% occurring only once. The data stem from a study of cytomegalovirus exposure and HLA in healthy donors. Source material: PBMCs. The source of this sequence is a male donor in good health and CMV-seronegative.

CDR3 sequence (DNA): TGTGCCACCAGCCTCGGACAGGGGGGGACAACTAATGAAAAACTGTTTTTT. This sequence encodes CATSLGQGGTTNEKLFF. The chain links TRBV15 to TRBJ1-4; 10 bases are a match to TRBD1. This CDR3 region has 17 residues. V dropped 5 bases and J dropped 0; count of bases not matched to a gene: 6. The germline V gene encodes CDR1 LNHNV and CDR2 YYDKDF (reference sequence).